The T cell receptor beta chain described here comes from a study of blood T cell repertoires in COVID-19. About the research overall: From the United States, Italy and Spain came samples of acute and convalescent COVID-19. PBMCs, B-cell-depleted T cells, or T cells were the source of the cDNA or gDNA that made up the material.

Trimming took 1 base from V and 1 from J, leaving 9 bases between them. The CDR3 totals 14 residues. Germline V gives CDR1 SGHKS, CDR2 YYEKEE (reference sequence). Original handling: Reference gene primer amplification in the assay estimated nucleated cell counts. Clones were sequenced by immunoSEQ multiplex PCR, and TCRdb holds only the in-frame ones, with some missing. V and J calls and clone size are those listed in that table; D and trimming were worked out from the DNA. The table includes over 65,000 clones, around 87% detected once. Sequencing was performed on peripheral blood. The source of this sequence is a human donor in a cohort sampled during active COVID-19. V usage is TRBV5-5 and J usage is TRBJ2-7, with a weak D call TRBD2 (5 bases). The CDR3 loop reads CASSLWTPSYEQYF. The CDR3 region has the DNA TGTGCCAGCAGCTTGTGGACTCCATCCTACGAGCAGTACTTC.